Listed below are T cell receptor beta chains from one sample, sequenced in a study of post-analysis software for immune sequencing data. Via MiXCR, TCRdb re-called the PCR reads, giving one row per CDR3 protein. The data hold approximately 180,000 distinct CDR3 sequences, with approximately 30% observed a single time. The sample consisted of blood. Receptors were obtained from a girl aged 5 to 17 with multiple sclerosis. CDR3s include the opening cysteine and the closing phenylalanine or tryptophan. Fields, in order: V gene, CDR3 length, clone size, J gene, D gene, CDR3 protein, CDR3 DNA. A D gene is named only where the DNA matches it firmly. Clone size appears in some rows only: once, few, many, or a class for an expanded clone.

v_call: TRBV5-6; cdr3_length: 12; clone_size: few; j_call: TRBJ1-4; d_call: .; cdr3_aa: CASSLVGDRLFF; cdr3_nt: TGTGCCAGCAGCTTGGTCGGTGACAGGCTGTTTTTT
v_call: TRBV7-2; cdr3_length: 16; clone_size: .; j_call: TRBJ2-7; d_call: TRBD1; cdr3_aa: CASSSRGQGKLYEQYF; cdr3_nt: TGTGCCAGCAGCTCCCGGGGACAGGGAAAGCTCTACGAGCAGTACTTC
v_call: TRBV5-6; cdr3_length: 16; clone_size: .; j_call: TRBJ2-2; d_call: TRBD2; cdr3_aa: CASSLDSGRGTGELFF; cdr3_nt: TGTGCCAGCAGCTTGGACAGCGGGAGGGGTACCGGGGAGCTGTTTTTT
v_call: TRBV4-1; cdr3_length: 13; clone_size: .; j_call: TRBJ2-1; d_call: .; cdr3_aa: CASSQAMGGEQFF; cdr3_nt: TGCGCCAGCAGCCAAGCAATGGGTGGTGAGCAGTTCTTC
v_call: TRBV28; cdr3_length: 15; clone_size: .; j_call: TRBJ2-5; d_call: .; cdr3_aa: CASSFRPSKEEAQYF; cdr3_nt: TGTGCCAGCAGTTTTCGCCCTAGCAAAGAGGAGGCCCAGTACTTC
v_call: TRBV15; cdr3_length: 15; clone_size: many; j_call: TRBJ1-2; d_call: TRBD1; cdr3_aa: CATSRPGTGEDGYTF; cdr3_nt: TGTGCCACCAGCCGTCCCGGGACAGGGGAGGACGGCTACACCTTC
v_call: TRBV5-1; cdr3_length: 15; clone_size: .; j_call: TRBJ2-1; d_call: TRBD2; cdr3_aa: CASTQAGESYNEQFF; cdr3_nt: TGCGCCAGCACCCAAGCGGGAGAGTCCTACAATGAGCAGTTCTTC
v_call: TRBV15; cdr3_length: 14; clone_size: .; j_call: TRBJ1-1; d_call: .; cdr3_aa: CATSRDSGNTEAFF; cdr3_nt: TGTGCCACCAGCAGAGATTCAGGGAACACTGAAGCTTTCTTT
v_call: TRBV7-8; cdr3_length: 18; clone_size: few; j_call: TRBJ1-5; d_call: TRBD1; cdr3_aa: CASSLARTGEYSNQPQHF; cdr3_nt: TGTGCCAGCAGCTTAGCCAGGACAGGCGAATATAGCAATCAGCCCCAGCATTTT
v_call: TRBV11-2; cdr3_length: 17; clone_size: .; j_call: TRBJ2-7; d_call: .; cdr3_aa: CASSSTAAGLELHEQYF; cdr3_nt: TGTGCCAGCAGCTCCACGGCTGCGGGCCTAGAACTCCACGAGCAGTACTTC
v_call: TRBV6-5; cdr3_length: 19; clone_size: few; j_call: TRBJ2-2; d_call: TRBD2; cdr3_aa: CASSYSMASGRSNTGELFF; cdr3_nt: TGTGCCAGCAGTTACTCGATGGCTAGCGGGCGCTCGAACACCGGGGAGCTGTTTTTT
v_call: TRBV4-1; cdr3_length: 16; clone_size: many; j_call: TRBJ2-1; d_call: TRBD2; cdr3_aa: CASSQAGTRTYNEQFF; cdr3_nt: TGCGCCAGCAGCCAGGCCGGGACTAGGACCTACAATGAGCAGTTCTTC
v_call: TRBV29-1; cdr3_length: 11; clone_size: many; j_call: TRBJ1-1; d_call: .; cdr3_aa: CSVDRGTEAFF; cdr3_nt: TGCAGCGTTGATCGGGGAACTGAAGCTTTCTTT
v_call: TRBV5-1; cdr3_length: 15; clone_size: .; j_call: TRBJ2-1; d_call: .; cdr3_aa: CAGSRPGELYNEQFF; cdr3_nt: TGCGCCGGCAGCAGGCCGGGGGAGCTATACAATGAGCAGTTCTTC
v_call: TRBV3-1; cdr3_length: 16; clone_size: .; j_call: TRBJ1-6; d_call: .; cdr3_aa: CASSQGPSSYNSPLHF; cdr3_nt: TGTGCCAGCAGCCAAGGCCCGAGCTCCTATAATTCACCCCTCCACTTT
v_call: TRBV7-6; cdr3_length: 15; clone_size: .; j_call: TRBJ1-4; d_call: .; cdr3_aa: CVSSLRVGVNEKLFF; cdr3_nt: TGTGTCAGCAGCCTGAGGGTGGGGGTTAATGAAAAACTGTTTTTT
v_call: TRBV5-1; cdr3_length: 18; clone_size: .; j_call: TRBJ2-2; d_call: .; cdr3_aa: CASSQAGVYIGITGELFF; cdr3_nt: TGCGCCAGCAGCCAGGCAGGCGTTTATATCGGGATAACCGGGGAGCTGTTTTTT
v_call: TRBV11-2; cdr3_length: 15; clone_size: many; j_call: TRBJ2-7; d_call: .; cdr3_aa: CASSPGIARSYEQYF; cdr3_nt: TGTGCCAGCAGCCCGGGTATCGCGAGGAGCTACGAGCAGTACTTC
v_call: TRBV7-9; cdr3_length: 13; clone_size: few; j_call: TRBJ2-1; d_call: .; cdr3_aa: CASSTTSSHEQFF; cdr3_nt: TGTGCCAGCAGCACGACTAGTTCCCATGAGCAGTTCTTC
v_call: TRBV7-2; cdr3_length: 15; clone_size: few; j_call: TRBJ1-6; d_call: .; cdr3_aa: CASSLTEPMSSPLHF; cdr3_nt: TGTGCCAGCAGCTTAACGGAGCCCATGAGCTCACCCCTCCACTTT
v_call: TRBV24-1; cdr3_length: 16; clone_size: many; j_call: TRBJ2-1; d_call: TRBD2; cdr3_aa: CATSGTTSGTYNEQFF; cdr3_nt: TGTGCCACCAGTGGCACGACTAGCGGAACCTACAATGAGCAGTTCTTC
v_call: TRBV12-5; cdr3_length: 12; clone_size: .; j_call: TRBJ2-1; d_call: .; cdr3_aa: CASGLVTNEQFF; cdr3_nt: TGTGCTAGTGGTTTGGTCACTAATGAGCAGTTCTTC
v_call: TRBV28; cdr3_length: 11; clone_size: few; j_call: TRBJ1-1; d_call: .; cdr3_aa: CASRWFTEAFF; cdr3_nt: TGTGCCAGCAGGTGGTTTACTGAAGCTTTCTTT
v_call: TRBV27; cdr3_length: 12; clone_size: few; j_call: TRBJ2-5; d_call: .; cdr3_aa: CASSRGQETQYF; cdr3_nt: TGTGCCAGCAGCCGGGGCCAAGAGACCCAGTACTTC
v_call: TRBV7-2; cdr3_length: 15; clone_size: few; j_call: TRBJ2-1; d_call: .; cdr3_aa: CASSPVEIPSGEQFF; cdr3_nt: TGTGCCAGCAGCCCGGTTGAAATCCCCAGTGGTGAGCAGTTCTTC
v_call: TRBV5-1; cdr3_length: 12; clone_size: .; j_call: TRBJ2-7; d_call: TRBD2; cdr3_aa: CASSHSGDEQYF; cdr3_nt: TGCGCCAGCAGCCATAGCGGGGACGAGCAGTACTTC
v_call: TRBV27; cdr3_length: 15; clone_size: few; j_call: TRBJ2-1; d_call: .; cdr3_aa: CASSQTSNSYNEQFF; cdr3_nt: TGTGCCAGCAGCCAAACTAGCAACTCCTACAATGAGCAGTTCTTC
v_call: TRBV7-6; cdr3_length: 16; clone_size: many; j_call: TRBJ2-1; d_call: TRBD2; cdr3_aa: CASSLKSSGKDNEQFF; cdr3_nt: TGTGCCAGCAGCTTAAAGAGTAGCGGGAAAGACAATGAGCAGTTCTTC
v_call: TRBV29-1; cdr3_length: 13; clone_size: many; j_call: TRBJ2-1; d_call: .; cdr3_aa: CSVVAASYNEQFF; cdr3_nt: TGCAGCGTTGTGGCAGCCTCCTACAATGAGCAGTTCTTC
v_call: TRBV9; cdr3_length: 13; clone_size: many; j_call: TRBJ1-2; d_call: .; cdr3_aa: CASSGFVGYGYTF; cdr3_nt: TGTGCCAGCAGCGGCTTCGTGGGCTATGGCTACACCTTC
v_call: TRBV7-8; cdr3_length: 16; clone_size: .; j_call: TRBJ1-1; d_call: .; cdr3_aa: CASSLAWGAMNTEAFF; cdr3_nt: TGTGCCAGCAGCTTAGCATGGGGGGCGATGAACACTGAAGCTTTCTTT
v_call: TRBV5-5; cdr3_length: 16; clone_size: .; j_call: TRBJ1-5; d_call: .; cdr3_aa: CASSRGGETSNQPQHF; cdr3_nt: TGTGCCAGCAGCCGGGGCGGAGAGACTAGCAATCAGCCCCAGCATTTT
v_call: TRBV5-1; cdr3_length: 14; clone_size: .; j_call: TRBJ2-7; d_call: TRBD2; cdr3_aa: CASSSSGISYEQYF; cdr3_nt: TGCGCCAGCAGCAGTAGCGGGATCAGCTACGAGCAGTACTTC
v_call: TRBV6-5; cdr3_length: 14; clone_size: .; j_call: TRBJ2-3; d_call: .; cdr3_aa: CASSLLGPTDTQYF; cdr3_nt: TGTGCCAGCAGTCTTTTGGGGCCAACAGATACGCAGTATTTT
v_call: TRBV12-3/TRBV12-4; cdr3_length: 14; clone_size: .; j_call: TRBJ2-3; d_call: TRBD2; cdr3_aa: CASSGTSGGDTQYF; cdr3_nt: TGTGCCAGCAGCGGGACTAGCGGGGGGGATACGCAGTATTTT
v_call: TRBV12-3/TRBV12-4; cdr3_length: 15; clone_size: few; j_call: TRBJ2-2; d_call: .; cdr3_aa: CASSFGQVNTGELFF; cdr3_nt: TGTGCCAGCAGTTTCGGACAAGTGAACACCGGGGAGCTGTTTTTT
v_call: TRBV30; cdr3_length: 11; clone_size: few; j_call: TRBJ1-1; d_call: .; cdr3_aa: CAWLLNTEAFF; cdr3_nt: TGTGCCTGGTTGCTGAACACTGAGGCTTTCTTT
v_call: TRBV29-1; cdr3_length: 12; clone_size: many; j_call: TRBJ1-5; d_call: .; cdr3_aa: CSVVISNQPQHF; cdr3_nt: TGCAGCGTTGTTATCAGCAATCAGCCCCAGCATTTT
v_call: TRBV29-1; cdr3_length: 13; clone_size: many; j_call: TRBJ1-1; d_call: .; cdr3_aa: CSVARGRETEAFF; cdr3_nt: TGCAGCGTTGCCCGAGGCAGGGAGACTGAAGCTTTCTTT
v_call: TRBV7-9; cdr3_length: 14; clone_size: many; j_call: TRBJ2-7; d_call: .; cdr3_aa: CASSPEGGVHEQYF; cdr3_nt: TGTGCCAGCAGCCCCGAGGGGGGGGTCCACGAGCAGTACTTC
v_call: TRBV12-3/TRBV12-4; cdr3_length: 18; clone_size: many; j_call: TRBJ2-3; d_call: TRBD2; cdr3_aa: CASSSRRGAGGPLDTQYF; cdr3_nt: TGTGCCAGCAGTTCCCGAAGGGGAGCGGGAGGGCCCCTGGATACGCAGTATTTT
v_call: TRBV6-6; cdr3_length: 15; clone_size: .; j_call: TRBJ1-5; d_call: TRBD1; cdr3_aa: CASSFGTGTHQPQHF; cdr3_nt: TGTGCCAGCAGTTTTGGGACAGGGACCCATCAGCCCCAGCATTTT
v_call: TRBV7-8; cdr3_length: 12; clone_size: few; j_call: TRBJ2-3; d_call: .; cdr3_aa: CASSWELDTQYF; cdr3_nt: TGTGCCAGCAGCTGGGAACTAGATACGCAGTATTTT
v_call: TRBV28; cdr3_length: 11; clone_size: many; j_call: TRBJ2-5; d_call: .; cdr3_aa: CASGLWETQYF; cdr3_nt: TGTGCCAGCGGCCTCTGGGAGACCCAGTACTTC
v_call: TRBV11-3; cdr3_length: 12; clone_size: many; j_call: TRBJ2-5; d_call: .; cdr3_aa: CASSSLGETQYF; cdr3_nt: TGTGCCAGCAGCTCCCTTGGAGAGACCCAGTACTTC
v_call: TRBV9; cdr3_length: 10; clone_size: .; j_call: TRBJ1-1; d_call: .; cdr3_aa: CASSPGLAFF; cdr3_nt: TGTGCCAGCAGCCCGGGGCTGGCTTTCTTT
v_call: TRBV10-2; cdr3_length: 19; clone_size: many; j_call: TRBJ2-3; d_call: TRBD2; cdr3_aa: CASSESILGMAGGGITQYF; cdr3_nt: TGCGCCAGCAGTGAGTCGATATTGGGGATGGCGGGAGGAGGAATAACGCAGTATTTT
v_call: TRBV27; cdr3_length: 15; clone_size: .; j_call: TRBJ1-4; d_call: .; cdr3_aa: CASRPSSGAGEKLFF; cdr3_nt: TGTGCCAGCAGACCTTCGTCGGGGGCTGGCGAAAAACTGTTTTTT
v_call: TRBV5-1; cdr3_length: 12; clone_size: many; j_call: TRBJ2-7; d_call: .; cdr3_aa: CASTGGTYEQYF; cdr3_nt: TGCGCCAGCACCGGCGGGACCTACGAGCAGTACTTC
v_call: TRBV3-1; cdr3_length: 15; clone_size: few; j_call: TRBJ2-1; d_call: .; cdr3_aa: CASSQGVGQGNEQFF; cdr3_nt: TGTGCCAGCAGCCAAGGGGTAGGGCAGGGCAATGAGCAGTTCTTC
v_call: TRBV11-2; cdr3_length: 15; clone_size: .; j_call: TRBJ2-1; d_call: .; cdr3_aa: CASSLLRGAYNEQFF; cdr3_nt: TGTGCCAGCAGCTTATTACGCGGAGCCTACAATGAGCAGTTCTTC
v_call: TRBV9; cdr3_length: 17; clone_size: few; j_call: TRBJ2-1; d_call: TRBD2; cdr3_aa: CASSVVGGRAGGNEQFF; cdr3_nt: TGTGCCAGCAGCGTAGTCGGCGGGAGGGCCGGGGGCAATGAGCAGTTCTTC
v_call: TRBV4-1; cdr3_length: 16; clone_size: many; j_call: TRBJ2-5; d_call: TRBD2; cdr3_aa: CASSPKRGQPQETQYF; cdr3_nt: TGCGCCAGCAGCCCGAAGCGGGGGCAACCCCAAGAGACCCAGTACTTC
v_call: TRBV5-1; cdr3_length: 13; clone_size: .; j_call: TRBJ1-2; d_call: .; cdr3_aa: CASSLVTDSGYTF; cdr3_nt: TGCGCCAGCAGCTTGGTAACGGATAGTGGCTACACCTTC
v_call: TRBV4-1; cdr3_length: 18; clone_size: .; j_call: TRBJ2-5; d_call: TRBD2; cdr3_aa: CASSQESGELAGGKTQYF; cdr3_nt: TGCGCCAGCAGCCAAGAGTCGGGGGAACTAGCGGGAGGCAAGACCCAGTACTTC